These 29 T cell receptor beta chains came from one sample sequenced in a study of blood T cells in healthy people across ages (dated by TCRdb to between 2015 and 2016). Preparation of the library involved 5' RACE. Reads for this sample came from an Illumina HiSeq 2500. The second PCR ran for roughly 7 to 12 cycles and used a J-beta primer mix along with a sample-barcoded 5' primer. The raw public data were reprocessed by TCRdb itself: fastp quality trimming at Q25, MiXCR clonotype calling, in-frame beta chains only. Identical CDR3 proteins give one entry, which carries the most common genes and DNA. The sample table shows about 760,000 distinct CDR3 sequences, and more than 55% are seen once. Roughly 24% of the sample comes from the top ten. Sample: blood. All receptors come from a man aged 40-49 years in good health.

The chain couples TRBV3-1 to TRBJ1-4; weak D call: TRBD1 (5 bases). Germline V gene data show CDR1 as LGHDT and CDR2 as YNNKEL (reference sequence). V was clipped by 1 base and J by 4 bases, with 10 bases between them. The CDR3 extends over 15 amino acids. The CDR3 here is CASSQVSGSNEKLFF. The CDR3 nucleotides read TGTGCCAGCAGCCAAGTTTCAGGGAGTAATGAAAAACTGTTTTTT.

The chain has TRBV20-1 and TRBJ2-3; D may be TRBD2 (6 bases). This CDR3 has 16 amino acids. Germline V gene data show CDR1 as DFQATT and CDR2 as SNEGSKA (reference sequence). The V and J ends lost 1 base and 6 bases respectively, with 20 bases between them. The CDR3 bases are TGCAGTGCTAGAGTTCCCGCGGGACTTCGCCCCGATACGCAGTATTTT. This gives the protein CSARVPAGLRPDTQYF.

The CDR3: CSVEDRRGRTDTQYF. The CDR3 DNA reads TGCAGCGTTGAAGATCGGAGGGGTCGCACAGATACGCAGTATTTT. The chain has TRBV29-1 and TRBJ2-3; the D gene is possibly TRBD2 (6 bases). CDR3 length: 15 residues. Trimming stripped 0 bases from V and 1 base from J, with 11 bases between. Germline V lookup: CDR1 SQVTM, CDR2 ANQGSEA.

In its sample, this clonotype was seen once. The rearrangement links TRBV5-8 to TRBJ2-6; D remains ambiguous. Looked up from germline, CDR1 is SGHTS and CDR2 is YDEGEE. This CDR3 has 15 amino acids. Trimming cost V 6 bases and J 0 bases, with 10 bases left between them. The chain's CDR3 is CASTLHLSGANVLTF. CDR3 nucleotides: TGTGCCAGCACCCTACACCTCTCTGGGGCCAACGTCCTGACTTTC. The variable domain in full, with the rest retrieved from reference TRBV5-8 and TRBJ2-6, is EAGVTQSPTHLIKTRGQQATLRCSPISGHTSVYWYQQALGLGLQFLLWYDEGEERNRGNFPPRFSGRQFPNYSSELNVNALELEDSALYLCASTLHLSGANVLTFGAGSRLTVL.

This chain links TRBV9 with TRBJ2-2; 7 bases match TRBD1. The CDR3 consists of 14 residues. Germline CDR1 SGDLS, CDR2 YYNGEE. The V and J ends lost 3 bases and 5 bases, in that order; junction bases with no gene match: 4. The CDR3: CASSATGQTGELFF. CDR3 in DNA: TGTGCCAGCAGCGCGACAGGGCAAACCGGGGAGCTGTTTTTT.

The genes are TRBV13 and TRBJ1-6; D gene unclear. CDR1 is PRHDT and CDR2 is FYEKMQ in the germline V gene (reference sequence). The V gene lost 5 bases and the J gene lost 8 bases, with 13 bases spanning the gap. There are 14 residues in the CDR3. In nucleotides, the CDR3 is TGTGCCAGCAGCCCCGTACTAGCGGATTCACCCCTCCACTTT. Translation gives CASSPVLADSPLHF.

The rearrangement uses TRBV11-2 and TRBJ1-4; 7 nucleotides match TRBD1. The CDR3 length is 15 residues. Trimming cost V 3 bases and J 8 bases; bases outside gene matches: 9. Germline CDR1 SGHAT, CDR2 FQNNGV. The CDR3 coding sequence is TGTGCCAGCAGCTTCTCCCGACAGGGAAACGAAAAACTGTTTTTT. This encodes CASSFSRQGNEKLFF.

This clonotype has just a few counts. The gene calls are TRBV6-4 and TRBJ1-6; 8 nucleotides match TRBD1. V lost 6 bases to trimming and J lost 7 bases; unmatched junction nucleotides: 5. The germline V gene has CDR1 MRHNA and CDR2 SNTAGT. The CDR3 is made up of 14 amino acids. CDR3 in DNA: TGTGCCAGCAGAGCGGACAGGGAGAATTCACCCCTCCACTTT. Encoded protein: CASRADRENSPLHF.

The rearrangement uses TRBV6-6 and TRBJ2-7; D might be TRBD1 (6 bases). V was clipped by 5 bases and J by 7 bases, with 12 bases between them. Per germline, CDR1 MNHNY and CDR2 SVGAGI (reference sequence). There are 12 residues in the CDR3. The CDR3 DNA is TGTGCCAGCAGTAGACAGGTGGGGGAGCAGTACTTC. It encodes CASSRQVGEQYF.

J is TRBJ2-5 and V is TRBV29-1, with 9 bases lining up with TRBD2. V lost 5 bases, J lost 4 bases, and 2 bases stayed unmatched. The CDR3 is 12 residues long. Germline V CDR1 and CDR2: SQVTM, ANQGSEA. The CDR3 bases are TGCAGCGTTACGACTAGCGGAGAGACCCAGTACTTC. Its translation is CSVTTSGETQYF.

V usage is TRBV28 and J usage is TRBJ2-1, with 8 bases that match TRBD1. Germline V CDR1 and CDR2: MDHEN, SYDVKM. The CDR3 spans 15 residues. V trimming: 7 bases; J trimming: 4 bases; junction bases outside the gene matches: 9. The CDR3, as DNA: TGTGCCAGCACCGTGCCGGACAGGGCTTACAATGAGCAGTTCTTC. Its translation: CASTVPDRAYNEQFF. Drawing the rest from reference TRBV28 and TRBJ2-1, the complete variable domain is DVKVTQSSRYLVKRTGEKVFLECVQDMDHENMFWYRQDPGLGLRLIYFSYDVKMKEKGDIPEGYSVSREKKERFSLILESASTNQTSMYLCASTVPDRAYNEQFFGPGTRLTVL.

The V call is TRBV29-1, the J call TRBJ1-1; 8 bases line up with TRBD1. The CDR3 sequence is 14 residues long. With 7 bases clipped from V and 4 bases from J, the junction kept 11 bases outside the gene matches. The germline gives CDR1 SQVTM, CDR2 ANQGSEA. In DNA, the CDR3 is TGCAGCGCCAGACCGAGGACAGGGACCACTGAAGCTTTCTTT. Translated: CSARPRTGTTEAFF. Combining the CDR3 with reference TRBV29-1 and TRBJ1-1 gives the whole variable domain SAVISQKPSRDICQRGTSLTIQCQVDSQVTMMFWYRQQPGQSLTLIATANQGSEATYESGFVIDKFPISRPNLTFSTLTVSNMSPEDSSIYLCSARPRTGTTEAFFGQGTRLTVV.

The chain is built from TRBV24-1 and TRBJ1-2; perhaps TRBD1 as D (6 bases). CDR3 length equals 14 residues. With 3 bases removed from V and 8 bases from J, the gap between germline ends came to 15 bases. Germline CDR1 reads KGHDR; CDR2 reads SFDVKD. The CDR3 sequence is CATSDPGEGRGYTF. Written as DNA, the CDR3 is TGTGCCACCAGTGATCCAGGGGAAGGTCGCGGCTACACCTTC.

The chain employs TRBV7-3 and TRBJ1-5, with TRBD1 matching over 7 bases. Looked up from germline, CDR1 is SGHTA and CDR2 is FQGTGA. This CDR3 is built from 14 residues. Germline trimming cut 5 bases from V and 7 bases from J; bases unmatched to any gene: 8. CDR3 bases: TGTGCCAGCAGCCCCGGACAGGCTGGCCAGCCCCAGCATTTT. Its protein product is CASSPGQAGQPQHF.

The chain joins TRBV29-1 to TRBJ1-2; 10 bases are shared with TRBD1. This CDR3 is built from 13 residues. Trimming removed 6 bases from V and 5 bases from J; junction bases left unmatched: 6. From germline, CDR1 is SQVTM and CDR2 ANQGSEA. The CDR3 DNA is TGCAGCGTGGACAGGGGGGGAGAATATGGCTACACCTTC. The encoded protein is CSVDRGGEYGYTF.

The CDR3 nucleotides read TGCGCCAGCAGCTTGAGGGCAGTTCTGGCCAATGAGCAGTACTTC. It is translated as CASSLRAVLANEQYF. This chain uses TRBV5-1 with TRBJ2-7; D is undetermined. Germline CDR1 is SGHRS and CDR2 is YFSETQ. The CDR3 has 15 residues. The V gene lost 1 base and the J gene lost 7 bases, with 18 bases spanning the gap.

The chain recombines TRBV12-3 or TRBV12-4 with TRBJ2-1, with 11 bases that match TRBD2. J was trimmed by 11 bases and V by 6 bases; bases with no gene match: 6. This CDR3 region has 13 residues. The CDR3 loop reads CASSRGLAGKQFF. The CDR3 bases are TGTGCCAGCAGCCGTGGACTAGCGGGTAAGCAGTTCTTC.

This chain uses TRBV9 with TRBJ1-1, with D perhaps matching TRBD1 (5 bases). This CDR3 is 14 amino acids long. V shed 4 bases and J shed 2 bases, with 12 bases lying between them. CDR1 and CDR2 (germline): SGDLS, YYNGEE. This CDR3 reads CASSPWGTNTEAFF. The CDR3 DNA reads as TGTGCCAGCAGCCCCTGGGGGACTAACACTGAAGCTTTCTTT.

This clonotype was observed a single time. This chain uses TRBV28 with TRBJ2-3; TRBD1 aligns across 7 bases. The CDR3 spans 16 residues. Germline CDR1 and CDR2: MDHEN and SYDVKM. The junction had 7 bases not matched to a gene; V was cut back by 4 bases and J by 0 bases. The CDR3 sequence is CASSSLTGRSTDTQYF. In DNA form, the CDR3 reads TGTGCCAGCAGTTCCCTGACAGGGCGGAGCACAGATACGCAGTATTTT.

The CDR3 loop reads CASSKEGDEQYF. For the CDR3, the DNA is TGTGCCAGCAGCAAAGAGGGGGATGAGCAGTACTTC. The V gene is TRBV21-1, the J gene TRBJ2-5; the table's D call, TRBD1, was not checked against the DNA. TRBV21-1 is a pseudogene locus. CDR3 size: 12 residues.

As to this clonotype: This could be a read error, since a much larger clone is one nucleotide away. DNA of the CDR3: TGTGCCAGCAGCCCAAACTTCACCACAGATACGCAGTATTTT. Translation gives CASSPNFTTDTQYF. The chain combines TRBV7-6 with TRBJ2-3; no clear D gene. Trimming left V 5 bases short and J 2 bases short, with 11 bases between. The CDR3 totals 14 residues. Germline V gives CDR1 SGHVS, CDR2 FNYEAQ. Full variable domain (remainder filled in from reference TRBV7-6 and TRBJ2-3): GAGVSQSPRYKVTKRGQDVALRCDPISGHVSLYWYRQALGQGPEFLTYFNYEAQQDKSGLPNDRFSAERPEGSISTLTIQRTEQRDSAMYRCASSPNFTTDTQYFGPGTRLTVL.

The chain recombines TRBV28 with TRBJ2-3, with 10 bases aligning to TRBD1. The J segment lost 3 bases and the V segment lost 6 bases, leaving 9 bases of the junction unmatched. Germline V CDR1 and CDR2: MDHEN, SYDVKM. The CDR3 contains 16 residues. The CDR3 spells CASSYDRGRLTDTQYF. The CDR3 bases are TGTGCCAGCAGCTACGACAGGGGGCGACTGACAGATACGCAGTATTTT.

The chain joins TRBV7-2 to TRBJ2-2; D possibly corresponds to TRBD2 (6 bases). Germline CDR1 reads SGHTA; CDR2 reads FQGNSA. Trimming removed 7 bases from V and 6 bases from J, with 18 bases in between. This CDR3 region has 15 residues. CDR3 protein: CASTLLGGWAGELFF. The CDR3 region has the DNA TGTGCCAGCACCCTTTTAGGAGGGTGGGCCGGGGAGCTGTTTTTT.

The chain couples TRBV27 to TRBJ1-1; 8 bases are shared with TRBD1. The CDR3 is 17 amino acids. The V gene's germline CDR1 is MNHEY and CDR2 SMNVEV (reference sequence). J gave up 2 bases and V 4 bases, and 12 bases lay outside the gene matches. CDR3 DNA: TGTGCCAGCAGTTCATCGACAGGGGCTTCGATAAACACTGAAGCTTTCTTT. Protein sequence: CASSSSTGASINTEAFF.

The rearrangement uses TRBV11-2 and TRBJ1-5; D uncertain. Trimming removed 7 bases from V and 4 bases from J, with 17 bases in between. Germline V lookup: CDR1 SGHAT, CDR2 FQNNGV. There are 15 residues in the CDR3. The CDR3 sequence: CASTQEAAVNQPQHF. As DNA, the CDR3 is TGTGCCAGCACCCAGGAGGCGGCCGTGAATCAGCCCCAGCATTTT.

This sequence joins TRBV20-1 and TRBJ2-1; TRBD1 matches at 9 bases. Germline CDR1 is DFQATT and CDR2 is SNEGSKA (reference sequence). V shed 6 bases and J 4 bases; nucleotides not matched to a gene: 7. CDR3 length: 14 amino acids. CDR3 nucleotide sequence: TGCAGTGCCGACGGGGGACAGGGATACAATGAGCAGTTCTTC. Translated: CSADGGQGYNEQFF.

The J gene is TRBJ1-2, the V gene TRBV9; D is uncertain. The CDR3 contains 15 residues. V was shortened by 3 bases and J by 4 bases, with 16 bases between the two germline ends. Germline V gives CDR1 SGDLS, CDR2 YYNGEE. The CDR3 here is CASSGHARLLYGYTF. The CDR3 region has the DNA TGTGCCAGCAGCGGTCATGCAAGGCTCCTCTATGGCTACACCTTC.

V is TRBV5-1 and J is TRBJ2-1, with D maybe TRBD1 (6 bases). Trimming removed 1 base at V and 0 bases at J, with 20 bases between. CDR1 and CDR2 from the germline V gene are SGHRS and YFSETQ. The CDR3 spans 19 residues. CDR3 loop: CASSLRTAGGSSSYNEQFF. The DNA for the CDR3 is TGCGCCAGCAGCTTGAGGACAGCCGGCGGCTCAAGCTCCTACAATGAGCAGTTCTTC.

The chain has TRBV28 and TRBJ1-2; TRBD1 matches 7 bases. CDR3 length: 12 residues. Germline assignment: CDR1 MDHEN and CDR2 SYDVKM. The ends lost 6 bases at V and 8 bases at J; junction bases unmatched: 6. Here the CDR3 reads CASSNRGLGYTF. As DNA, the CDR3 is TGTGCCAGCAGCAACAGGGGTCTGGGCTACACCTTC.